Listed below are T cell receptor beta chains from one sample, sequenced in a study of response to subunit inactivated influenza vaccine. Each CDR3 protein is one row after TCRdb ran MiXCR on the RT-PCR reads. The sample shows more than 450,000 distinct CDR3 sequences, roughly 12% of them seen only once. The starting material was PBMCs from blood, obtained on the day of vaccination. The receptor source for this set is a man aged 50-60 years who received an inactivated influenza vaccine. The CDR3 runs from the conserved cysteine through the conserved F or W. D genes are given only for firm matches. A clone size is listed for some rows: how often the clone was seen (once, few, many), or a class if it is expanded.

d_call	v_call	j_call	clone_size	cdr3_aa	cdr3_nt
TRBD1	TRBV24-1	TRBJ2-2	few	CATSDPPGQGLTGELFF	TGTGCCACCAGTGATCCCCCGGGACAGGGACTCACCGGGGAGCTGTTTTTT
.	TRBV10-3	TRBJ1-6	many	CAITQQDSSPLHF	TGTGCCATCACCCAACAGGATTCCTCACCCCTCCACTTT
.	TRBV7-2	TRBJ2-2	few	CASSLSGVNTGELFF	TGTGCCAGCAGCTTGAGTGGGGTGAACACCGGGGAGCTGTTTTTT
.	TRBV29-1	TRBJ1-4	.	CSVVGLGEKLFF	TGCAGCGTTGTGGGGTTAGGTGAAAAACTGTTTTTT
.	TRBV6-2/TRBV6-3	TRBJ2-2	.	CASSYGDPGELFF	TGTGCCAGCAGTTACGGGGATCCCGGGGAGCTGTTTTTT
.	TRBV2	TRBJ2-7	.	CASTDRDYVYEQYF	TGTGCCAGCACAGACAGGGACTACGTCTACGAGCAGTACTTC
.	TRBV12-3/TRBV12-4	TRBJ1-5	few	CASSTTDQPQHF	TGTGCCAGCAGTACCACGGATCAGCCCCAGCATTTT
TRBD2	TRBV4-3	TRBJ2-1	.	CASSQDWVGRENYNEQFF	TGCGCCAGCAGCCAAGATTGGGTGGGGCGGGAGAACTACAATGAGCAGTTCTTC
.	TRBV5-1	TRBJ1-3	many	CASRSGNTIYF	TGCGCCAGCAGATCTGGAAACACCATATATTTT
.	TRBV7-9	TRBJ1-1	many	CASSPGLLNTEAFF	TGTGCCAGCAGCCCCGGGCTTCTGAACACTGAAGCTTTCTTT
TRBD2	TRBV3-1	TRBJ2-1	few	CASSPLAGNSYNEQFF	TGTGCCAGCAGCCCGTTAGCGGGAAACTCCTACAATGAGCAGTTCTTC
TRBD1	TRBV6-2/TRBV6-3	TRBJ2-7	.	CATWDRVDEQYF	TGTGCCACCTGGGACAGGGTGGACGAGCAGTACTTC
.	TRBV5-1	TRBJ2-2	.	CASSLSYGGTGELFF	TGCGCCAGCAGCTTGAGTTACGGGGGCACCGGGGAGCTGTTTTTT
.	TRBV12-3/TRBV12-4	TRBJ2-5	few	CASSDFPQETQYF	TGTGCCAGCAGTGATTTCCCACAAGAGACCCAGTACTTC
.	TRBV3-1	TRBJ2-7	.	CASSQKLRGEQYF	TGTGCCAGCAGCCAAAAATTGCGGGGCGAGCAGTACTTC
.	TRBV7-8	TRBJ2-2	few	CASSSSGVGGELFF	TGTGCCAGCAGCTCCTCAGGGGTCGGCGGGGAGCTGTTTTTT
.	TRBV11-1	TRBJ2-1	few	CASSPERTPEHSSYNEQFF	TGTGCCAGCAGCCCAGAACGGACCCCCGAGCATAGCTCCTACAATGAGCAGTTCTTC
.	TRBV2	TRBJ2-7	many	CASRDSSYEQYF	TGTGCCAGCCGCGACAGCTCCTACGAGCAGTACTTC
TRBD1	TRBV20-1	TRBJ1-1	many	CSAPGQSNTEAFF	TGCAGTGCTCCGGGACAGTCGAACACTGAAGCTTTCTTT
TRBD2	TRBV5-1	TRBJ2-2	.	CASSHPYGTSPGELFF	TGCGCCAGCAGCCACCCCTACGGGACTAGTCCCGGGGAGCTGTTTTTT
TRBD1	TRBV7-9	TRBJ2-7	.	CASSPRAGGAIKYF	TGTGCCAGCAGCCCCCGGGCAGGGGGCGCAATTAAGTACTTC
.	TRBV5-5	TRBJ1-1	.	CASSLLTGVPTEAFF	TGTGCCAGCAGCCTTTTGACAGGAGTTCCCACTGAAGCTTTCTTT
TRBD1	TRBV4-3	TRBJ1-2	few	CASSQDPFTGDVGYTF	TGCGCCAGCAGCCAAGATCCATTTACAGGGGATGTTGGCTACACCTTC
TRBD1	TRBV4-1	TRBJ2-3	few	CASSPGGQGSDTQYF	TGCGCCAGCAGCCCCGGGGGACAGGGGTCAGATACGCAGTATTTT
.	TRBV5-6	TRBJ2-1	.	CASSLLPLAYNEQFF	TGTGCCAGCAGCTTGTTGCCACTGGCCTACAATGAGCAGTTCTTC
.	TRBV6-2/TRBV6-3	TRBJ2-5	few	CASQETQYF	TGTGCCAGTCAAGAGACCCAGTACTTC
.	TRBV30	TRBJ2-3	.	CAWSVWGGDTQYF	TGTGCCTGGAGTGTCTGGGGCGGAGATACGCAGTATTTT
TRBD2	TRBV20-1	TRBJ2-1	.	CSASSSGKKLYEQFF	TGCAGTGCTAGTTCCAGCGGGAAAAAGTTGTATGAGCAGTTCTTC
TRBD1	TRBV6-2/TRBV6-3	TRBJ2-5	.	CASSFAGTGGTAQYF	TGTGCCAGCAGTTTCGCCGGGACAGGGGGCACGGCCCAGTACTTC
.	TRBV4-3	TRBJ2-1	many	CASSKGVGAAEQFF	TGCGCCAGCAGCAAAGGAGTTGGTGCCGCTGAGCAGTTCTTC
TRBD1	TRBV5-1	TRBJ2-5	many	CASSWGTGVEETQYF	TGCGCCAGCAGTTGGGGAACAGGGGTTGAGGAGACCCAGTACTTC
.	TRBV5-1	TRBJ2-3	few	CASSPRPGQLSTDTQYF	TGCGCCAGCAGCCCTCGACCTGGACAGTTAAGCACAGATACGCAGTATTTT
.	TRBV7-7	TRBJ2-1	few	CASSKRPDVYNEQFF	TGTGCTAGCAGTAAAAGACCCGACGTATACAATGAGCAGTTCTTC
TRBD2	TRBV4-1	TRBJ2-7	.	CASSHRFQREIAYEQYF	TGCGCCAGCAGCCACCGCTTTCAGCGGGAAATTGCTTACGAGCAGTACTTC
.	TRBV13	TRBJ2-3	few	CASSLGRSEEVSTDTQYF	TGTGCCAGCAGCTTAGGAAGATCAGAGGAGGTTAGCACAGATACGCAGTATTTT
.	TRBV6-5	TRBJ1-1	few	CASSYSKGRSSTEAFF	TGTGCCAGCAGTTACTCGAAGGGGAGGAGCAGCACTGAAGCTTTCTTT
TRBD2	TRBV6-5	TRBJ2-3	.	CASSYRMGGRHTDTQYF	TGTGCCAGCAGTTATAGGATGGGGGGGAGACACACAGATACGCAGTATTTT
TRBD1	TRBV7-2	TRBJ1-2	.	CASSLVRDRSAGYTF	TGTGCCAGCAGCTTGGTCCGGGACAGGTCGGCTGGCTACACCTTC
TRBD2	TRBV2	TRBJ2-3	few	CAGGRTDTQYF	TGTGCTGGCGGGAGAACAGATACGCAGTATTTT
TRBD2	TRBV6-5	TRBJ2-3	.	CASSYRGGRTDTQYF	TGTGCCAGCAGTTACCGCGGGGGGCGAACAGATACGCAGTATTTT
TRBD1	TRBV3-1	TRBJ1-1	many	CASSRRQGSEAFF	TGTGCCAGCAGCCGTCGACAGGGTTCTGAAGCTTTCTTT
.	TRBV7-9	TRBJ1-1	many	CASSLGTNTEAFF	TGTGCCAGCAGCTTAGGGACAAACACTGAAGCTTTCTTT
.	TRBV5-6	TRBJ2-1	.	CASSLNLRDNEQFF	TGTGCCAGCAGCTTGAATCTCAGAGACAATGAGCAGTTCTTC
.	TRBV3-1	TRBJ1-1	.	CASSQVSTEAFF	TGTGCCAGCAGCCAAGTTAGCACTGAAGCTTTCTTT
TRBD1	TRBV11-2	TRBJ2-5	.	CASSHPDREFQETQYF	TGTGCCAGCAGCCATCCGGACAGGGAGTTTCAAGAGACCCAGTACTTC
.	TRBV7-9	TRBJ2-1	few	CASEPEGKTRIF	TGTGCCAGCGAACCTGAAGGGAAAACCAGGATCTTC
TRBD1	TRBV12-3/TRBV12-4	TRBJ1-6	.	CASSAGQGVSPLHF	TGTGCCAGCAGTGCCGGACAGGGTGTTTCACCCCTCCACTTT
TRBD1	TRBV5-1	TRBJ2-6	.	CASRGGQELISGANVLTF	TGCGCCAGCAGGGGGGGACAGGAACTTATCTCTGGGGCCAACGTCCTGACTTTC
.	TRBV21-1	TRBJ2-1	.	CASSGPATSGSGQFF	TGTGCCAGCAGCGGTCCCGCGACTAGCGGGAGTGGTCAGTTCTTC
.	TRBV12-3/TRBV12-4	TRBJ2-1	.	CASSLGRYPPYNEQFF	TGTGCCAGCAGTTTGGGACGTTACCCCCCTTACAATGAGCAGTTCTTC
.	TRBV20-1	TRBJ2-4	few	CSARDLPGNIQYF	TGCAGTGCTAGAGATCTCCCCGGAAACATTCAGTACTTC
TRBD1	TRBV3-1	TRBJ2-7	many	CASSPGGQAAYEQYF	TGTGCCAGCAGCCCCGGGGGACAGGCCGCCTACGAGCAGTACTTC
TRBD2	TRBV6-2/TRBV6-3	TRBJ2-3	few	CASSYSSGGVNLDTQYF	TGTGCCAGCAGTTACTCAAGCGGGGGGGTGAATTTAGATACGCAGTATTTT
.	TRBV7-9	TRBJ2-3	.	CASSLVETDTQYF	TGTGCCAGCAGCTTAGTGGAGACAGATACGCAGTATTTT
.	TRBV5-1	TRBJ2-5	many	CASSLAPGAQETQYF	TGCGCCAGCAGCTTGGCCCCCGGGGCGCAAGAGACCCAGTACTTC
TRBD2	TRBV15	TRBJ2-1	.	CATSSTPGTSVYNEQFF	TGTGCCACCAGCAGTACCCCCGGGACTAGCGTATACAATGAGCAGTTCTTC
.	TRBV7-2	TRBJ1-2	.	CASSSVQGVHTYTF	TGTGCCAGCAGCTCGGTCCAGGGTGTGCACACCTACACCTTC
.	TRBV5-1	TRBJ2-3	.	CASSPVRSDTQYF	TGCGCCAGCAGCCCAGTCAGATCAGATACGCAGTATTTT
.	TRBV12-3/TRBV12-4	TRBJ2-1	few	CASSLAGRVGSNEQFF	TGTGCCAGCAGTTTAGCGGGACGGGTTGGATCCAATGAGCAGTTCTTC
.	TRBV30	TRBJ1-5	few	CAWQLGGYNQPQHF	TGTGCCTGGCAACTCGGGGGATACAATCAGCCCCAGCATTTT